This T cell receptor beta chain was sequenced in a study of blood T cell repertoires in COVID-19. Study-wide context: T cells, B-cell-depleted T cells, or PBMCs supplied cDNA or gDNA.

The protocol was immunoSEQ multiplex PCR, while the TCRdb copy is restricted to in-frame clones and leaves out a portion. The repertoire holds some 320,000 clones, with roughly 90% as singletons. CDR1 is SGHTS and CDR2 is YDEGEE in the germline V gene. This CDR3 comprises 18 residues. The V and J ends lost 0 bases and 3 bases respectively, with 21 bases between them. Categorization into cohorts depended on clinical history that participants reported. The TCR comes from a man aged 55 to 70 who had recovered from COVID-19. The chain uses TRBV5-8 and TRBJ1-1; possibly TRBD1 for D (5 bases). Sequencing was carried out using PBMCs or T cells enriched from blood (not recorded which). CDR3 nucleotide sequence: TGTGCCAGCAGCTTGGGTTGGGGTATCCTCAGGGTTGACACTGAAGCTTTCTTT. Its protein is CASSLGWGILRVDTEAFF.